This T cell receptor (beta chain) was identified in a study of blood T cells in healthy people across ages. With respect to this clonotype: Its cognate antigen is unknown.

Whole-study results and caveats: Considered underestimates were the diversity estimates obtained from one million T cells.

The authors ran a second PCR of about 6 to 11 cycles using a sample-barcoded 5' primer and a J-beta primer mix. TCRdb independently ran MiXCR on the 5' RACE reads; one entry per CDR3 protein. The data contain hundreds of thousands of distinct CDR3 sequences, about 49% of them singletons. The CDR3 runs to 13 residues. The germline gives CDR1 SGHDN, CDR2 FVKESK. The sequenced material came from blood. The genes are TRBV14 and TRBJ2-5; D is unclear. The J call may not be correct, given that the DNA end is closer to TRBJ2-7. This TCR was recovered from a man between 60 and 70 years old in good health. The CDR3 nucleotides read TGTGCCAGCAGCCAAGAGTTGGGCGGCGAGCAGTACTTC. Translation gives CASSQELGGEQYF.